The 5 T cell receptor beta chains below come from one sample, sequenced in a study of cytomegalovirus exposure and HLA in healthy donors. PCR used 60 Vbeta primers and 13 Jbeta primers. TCRdb's table, derived via immunoSEQ multiplex PCR, lists solely in-frame clones and lacks some. Of about 50,000 clones in the sample, roughly 80% were seen once. The material sequenced was PBMCs. The receptors were sampled from a man aged 25-45 years in good health and CMV-seronegative.

The chain employs TRBV9 and TRBJ2-1, with TRBD1 matching 7 bases. The length of the CDR3 is 16 residues. Unmatched junction bases numbered 10, after V lost 0 bases and J lost 7 bases. The germline CDR1 and CDR2 sequences are SGDLS and YYNGEE. CDR3 sequence reads: CASSVEGTGARNEQFF. CDR3 nucleotide sequence: TGTGCCAGCAGCGTAGAGGGTACAGGGGCTAGGAATGAGCAGTTCTTC.

The gene calls are TRBV6-5 and TRBJ2-5; 12 nucleotides match TRBD2. Gene TRBJ2-7 matches the end of the DNA better, so the J call may be wrong. The CDR3 covers 15 residues. Germline V gene data show CDR1 as MNHEY and CDR2 as SVGAGI. The CDR3 DNA follows: TGTGCCAGCAGTGCTGGACTAGCGGGAAGGTACGAGCAGTACTTC. Its translation is CASSAGLAGRYEQYF.

The chain recombines TRBV30 with TRBJ2-3, with TRBD1 matching over 8 bases. Germline V gene lookup returns CDR1 GTSNPN and CDR2 SVGIG (reference sequence). Losses at the gene ends were 2 bases for V and 6 bases for J; bases not matched to a gene: 1. The CDR3 loop spans 12 amino acids. The CDR3 protein is CAWSRQGDTQYF. In nucleotides, the CDR3 is TGTGCCTGGAGTCGACAGGGGGATACGCAGTATTTT.

CDR3 residues: CASKVRAGVEETQYF. CDR3 nucleotides: TGCGCCAGCAAAGTAAGGGCAGGGGTTGAAGAGACCCAGTACTTC. This chain uses TRBV5-1 with TRBJ2-5, with D possibly matching TRBD1 (6 bases). V was cut by 6 bases and J by 3 bases, with 18 bases left in between. The CDR3 spans 15 residues. Germline CDR1 is SGHRS and CDR2 is YFSETQ.

The V call is TRBV6-1, the J call TRBJ1-5, with D possibly TRBD1 on 6 matching bases. The germline gives CDR1 MNHNS, CDR2 SASEGT. V lost 4 bases to trimming and J lost 2 bases, with 9 bases between them. This CDR3 has 14 residues. The CDR3 DNA follows: TGTGCCAGCAGTGCCTCAGGGGGCAATCAGCCCCAGCATTTT. Translated: CASSASGGNQPQHF.